This record concerns one T cell receptor beta chain sequence. Antigen: not known. This sample is part of a study of response to subunit inactivated influenza vaccine. Study conclusions and caveats: New T cells are recruited in small numbers by each seasonal influenza vaccination, according to the authors' suggestion.

This CDR3 comprises 17 residues. Per germline, CDR1 MNHEY and CDR2 SVGEGT. The V and J ends lost 5 bases and 1 base, in that order; junction bases with no gene match: 13. Via MiXCR, TCRdb re-called the RT-PCR reads, giving one row per CDR3 protein. In the table there are about 700,000 distinct CDR3 sequences, about a sixth of which are singletons. This sequence was found in a man aged 50-59 years who received an inactivated influenza vaccine. Here the sequenced sample was PBMCs from blood, taken 11 to 12 days after vaccination. V and J are TRBV6-2 or TRBV6-3 and TRBJ2-5, with 7 bases matching TRBD2. The CDR3 bases are TGTGCCAGCAGTCAGGGCCTAATAGCGGGCCGCCAAGAGACCCAGTACTTC. Translating it yields CASSQGLIAGRQETQYF.